The T cell receptor (beta chain) under discussion was sequenced for a study of T cell responses to AZD1222 COVID-19 vaccine. General study findings and limits: Spike-specific TCRs gained breadth and depth after people received two AZD1222 doses.

TCRdb's copy holds only in-frame clones and misses some; the assay was immunoSEQ multiplex PCR. Of more than 95,000 clones listed, about 89% are singletons. Concerning this clone: Its antigen is currently unknown.

This CDR3 is 13 amino acids long. Trimming left V 5 bases short and J 3 bases short, with 11 bases between. Per germline, CDR1 MNHEY and CDR2 SMNVEV (reference sequence). This receptor was taken from an adult who received the AZD1222 COVID-19 vaccine. The chain couples TRBV27 to TRBJ2-7; D perhaps matches TRBD2 (6 bases). This specimen consisted of peripheral blood, obtained 28 days after the second AZD1222 dose. The CDR3 sequence: CASSATSVYEQYF. The CDR3 bases are TGTGCCAGCAGTGCGACTAGTGTCTACGAGCAGTACTTC.